This TCR beta chain was documented in a study of regulatory T cells in long-lasting Graves disease (dated by TCRdb to the early 2020s). Background for the entire study: In the newly diagnosed Graves' disease group, patients had been taking antithyroid drugs for less than 3 months. A total of 33 samples were covered by TCR sequencing, comprising around 13 persistent and roughly 20 newly diagnosed Graves' disease patients. The study was registered as a clinical trial and conducted in China. Patients with persistent Graves' disease were compared with patients with newly diagnosed Graves' disease using TCR sequencing and RNA sequencing of peripheral blood. Findings and caveats that apply to the study as a whole: The authors acknowledged the small sample size as a limitation that may reduce accuracy. TRBV28, TRBJ1-2 and TRBJ2-5 were preferentially used in persistent disease, while TRBV20-1 and TRBJ2-1 were favored in newly diagnosed disease. Compared with newly diagnosed patients, persistent Graves' disease patients had lower TCR Shannon entropy and fewer highly expanded clones, which suggests clonal expansion. The study examined only peripheral blood because the primary lesion, thyroid tissue, could not be accessed. Sequencing and analysis were restricted to the TCR beta chain. Patients with persistent disease shared more public clonotypes (around 2,700) than newly diagnosed patients did (966).

Read against the paper, the sample's time point label means: newly diagnosed GD, antithyroid drugs for less than 3 months. RNA was extracted from PBMCs in TRIzol for both TCR sequencing and RNA sequencing. Graves' disease was diagnosed according to American Thyroid Association guidelines. Patients for the study were recruited at an endocrinology department in Xi'an, China. From each patient, 7.5 to 10 milliliters of peripheral blood was collected into an EDTA anticoagulant tube. Ficoll Paque Plus density gradient separation was used to isolate PBMCs, and no further T cell sorting was performed. An Agilent 2100 Bioanalyzer and agarose gel were used to check RNA quality, and a NanoDrop 2000 was used to measure RNA concentration. A note on this clonotype: Its antigen is currently not known. It has no much larger one-base neighbor in the sample; base qualities were not kept.

The library was generated by multiplex PCR. Sequencing was performed on an Illumina HiSeq 4000. iRepertoire HTBI primers and Arm-PCR amplification of CDR3 regions were used to construct TCR beta libraries. PCR products were gel purified before sequencing. In the source study's methods: Across samples, about 63 TRBV and roughly 13 TRBJ segments were identified and used for gene usage analysis of CDR3 amino acid clonotypes. COPE and FqMerger were used to merge the filtered high-quality paired reads into contigs. Contigs were aligned with BLAST to IMGT TRBV, TRBD and TRBJ reference genes, and CDR3 was defined per IMGT. Clonotypes above 0.1% frequency were classified as highly expanded clones. Shannon entropy was used to measure repertoire diversity, and the Gini coefficient was used to measure V-J evenness. Public clonotypes were defined as clonotypes shared by more than one individual. The raw public data were reprocessed by TCRdb itself: fastp quality trimming at Q25, MiXCR clonotype calling, in-frame beta chains only. Every distinct CDR3 protein forms one entry, paired with its most common genes and DNA. It is TCRdb's table, rather than the study itself, that gives the V and J calls and clone size. The sample records about 530,000 distinct CDR3 sequences, approximately 16% of which are singletons. The ten most abundant clones make up 25% of the sample.

The CDR3 covers 17 residues, taking in both the cysteine and the phenylalanine. The read is trimmed to its CDR3 DNA, 51 bases read in frame from base 1. V and J lose 4 bases and 0 bases, and a span of 13 bases separates them. Reading the germline V gene (reference sequence) gives CDR1 SEHNR and CDR2 FQNEAQ. The same specimen was also included in a second study, on T cells in Graves' hyperthyroidism and ophthalmopathy. The second source states: Stable Graves' hyperthyroidism was defined as no progression to ophthalmopathy during 18 months of follow-up. Hyperthyroidism patients were newly diagnosed, with disease duration under 2 months, and aged 18 to 65 years. The study excluded patients with uncontrolled infections, other autoimmune diseases, pregnancy or lactation. Diagnoses relied on clinical symptoms, serum thyroxine and TRAb, thyroid ultrasound and orbital computed tomography. A first-round RT-PCR of the TCR CDR3 used the HTBI primer set with the Qiagen OneStep RT-PCR kit. Most expanded thyroid clonotypes (frequency above 0.001) were also detected in blood, suggesting blood repertoires may reflect thyroid immune responses. A model built on a 13 V-J signature distinguished ophthalmopathy from stable hyperthyroidism, reaching approximately 89% sensitivity and about 81% specificity in cross-validation and 80%/75% in testing. In validation, the model predicted progression to ophthalmopathy a median of about 5.9 months before onset, with roughly 70% sensitivity and 72.22% specificity. To identify TCR V-J signatures that set the groups apart, the researchers used a discovery cohort of 90 to 100 patients, made up of roughly 45 with Graves' ophthalmopathy and 57 with stable Graves' hyperthyroidism. An independent validation cohort of fewer than 20 hyperthyroidism patients and approximately 17 patients who later progressed to ophthalmopathy tested prospective prediction of ophthalmopathy. The approximately 98 discovery patients were randomly divided into training and test sets at a 7:3 ratio. The study also compared thyroid tissue and blood T-cell repertoires from roughly 6 Graves' hyperthyroidism patients. Once sampling was done, hyperthyroidism patients were given methimazole at a starting dose of 30 mg daily, whereas ophthalmopathy patients were given high-dose intravenous methylprednisolone. Libraries were constructed in a second round of multiplex PCR, after which size selection and purification were performed. Sequencing of the libraries was done on an Illumina HiSeq2000 using paired-end 100 bp reads. Raw data were processed with SOAPnuke, discarding reads with adapters, uncalled bases, mean Phred below 15, or no exact constant-primer or identifier match. COPE v1.2.5 was used to merge high-quality paired reads, and clonotypes were defined as unique nucleotide sequences. MiTCR v1.1 was used to align the clonotypes against IMGT TRBV, TRBD and TRBJ reference segments. The analysis included only V-J combinations with a frequency above 0.0001, which together covered around 99% of the repertoires. The TCS score was defined as F50 (clonal expansion) divided by E x V (chaos), with BLOSUM62-based TCRdist calculated between CDR3 peptides within each V-J. Welch's t-statistics and random forest reduced 500 to 550 V-J features to 10 to 15, which were used in a naive Bayes classifier (R e1071). No statistical method was used to set the sample size in advance, and investigators knew the group allocation. The paper describes TCR Vbeta CDR3 sequencing of around 140 peripheral blood samples, made up of 43 ophthalmopathy patients, 70 to 75 hyperthyroidism patients and about 17 progressor patients.

The rearrangement combines TRBV7-9 with TRBJ2-6, with an unclear D gene assignment. Sequencing was performed on peripheral blood mononuclear cells (PBMCs), taken at new diagnosis, from a patient treated with antithyroid drugs. This TCR came from a woman in her forties or fifties with Graves disease. Donor details come from another sample of the same person, matched by shared clones. The CDR3 has the sequence CASSSSQTNSGANVLTF. The DNA is TGTGCCAGCAGCTCCTCGCAGACCAACTCTGGGGCCAACGTCCTGACTTTC.